These 12 T cell receptor beta chains were sequenced from one sample in a study of T cell responses to AZD1222 COVID-19 vaccine. This table comes from immunoSEQ multiplex PCR, and its TCRdb copy is limited to in-frame clones, with some not included. This table holds 55,000 to 65,000 clones, nearly 90% found once. The material was peripheral blood, obtained 28 days after the second AZD1222 dose. Receptors originate from an adult who received the AZD1222 COVID-19 vaccine.

The V gene is TRBV5-1, the J gene TRBJ2-1, with a tentative D call TRBD2 (6 bases). Trimming removed 1 base at V and 1 base at J, with 9 bases between. This CDR3 contains 15 residues. Germline V gives CDR1 SGHRS, CDR2 YFSETQ. DNA for the CDR3: TGCGCCAGCAGCTTGTCGGGAGAGTCCTACAATGAGCAGTTCTTC. Protein product: CASSLSGESYNEQFF.

This clone appeared a single time. This rearrangement joins TRBV6-2 or TRBV6-3 to TRBJ2-7, with 7 bases lining up with TRBD1. Trimming cost V 3 bases and J 2 bases; bases outside gene matches: 13. CDR1 and CDR2 from the germline V gene are MNHEY and SVGEGT. The length of the CDR3 is 17 residues. For the CDR3, the DNA is TGTGCCAGCAGTTATACTACAGGGGACGCCATCCCCTACGAGCAGTACTTC. Translation gives CASSYTTGDAIPYEQYF.

This clone showed up just once. V usage is TRBV29-1 and J usage is TRBJ2-7; 9 nucleotides line up with TRBD1. From germline, CDR1 is SQVTM and CDR2 ANQGSEA. The CDR3 spans 14 residues. V shed 6 bases and J 5 bases; nucleotides not matched to a gene: 11. The DNA of the CDR3 is TGCAGCGTCTCTTCAACTACAGGGGGCCACGAGCAGTACTTC. It codes for CSVSSTTGGHEQYF.

The chain links TRBV5-6 to TRBJ1-2, with D perhaps matching TRBD1 (6 bases). CDR3 length: 15 amino acids. V was clipped by 0 bases and J by 5 bases, with 14 bases between them. Germline CDR1 SGHDT, CDR2 YYEEEE. CDR3 loop: CASSLGGAGAYGYTF. DNA of the CDR3: TGTGCCAGCAGCTTGGGTGGGGCAGGGGCGTATGGCTACACCTTC.

The chain recombines TRBV6-5 with TRBJ1-6, with 11 bases lining up with TRBD1. This CDR3 contains 15 residues. V trimming: 2 bases; J trimming: 9 bases; junction bases outside the gene matches: 3. CDR1 and CDR2 (germline): MNHEY, SVGAGI. CDR3 protein: CASSYRGTGGSPLHF. CDR3 coding DNA: TGTGCCAGCAGTTACCGTGGGACAGGGGGTTCACCCCTCCACTTT.

V usage is TRBV5-1 and J usage is TRBJ1-6; D gene uncertain. CDR1 and CDR2 from the germline V gene are SGHRS and YFSETQ. The CDR3 is 13 amino acids. The ends were cut back, 2 bases at V and 8 bases at J, with 8 bases in the middle. Here the CDR3 reads CASSFEVYSPLHF. The CDR3 DNA sequence: TGCGCCAGCAGCTTCGAGGTTTATTCACCCCTCCACTTT.

This chain connects TRBV5-4 to TRBJ2-7, with 8 nucleotides matching TRBD1. Germline V gene lookup returns CDR1 SGHNT and CDR2 YYREEE (reference sequence). The CDR3 has 15 amino acids. Trimming took 0 bases from V and 6 from J; bases not matched to a gene: 8. CDR3 coding DNA: TGTGCCAGCAGCTTGGCAAGGACAGGGCTCCGCGAGCAGTACTTC. It yields the protein CASSLARTGLREQYF.

The J gene is TRBJ2-7, the V gene TRBV7-2, with TRBD1 identical over 9 bases. Per the germline V gene, CDR1 is SGHTA and CDR2 is FQGNSA. Unmatched junction bases numbered 4, after V lost 1 base and J lost 6 bases. CDR3 length: 14 residues. The CDR3 sequence: CASSLDGTGREQYF. CDR3 nucleotides: TGTGCCAGCAGCTTAGATGGGACAGGGCGCGAGCAGTACTTC.

J is TRBJ2-3 and V is TRBV15; unclear D gene. Trimming shortened V by 3 bases and J by 2 bases, and 3 bases separated the two germline ends. CDR1 LNHNV and CDR2 YYDKDF come from the germline V gene (reference sequence). This CDR3 has 12 amino acids. This CDR3 reads CATSSFTDTQYF. CDR3 in DNA: TGTGCCACCAGCAGTTTCACAGATACGCAGTATTTT.

The V call is TRBV7-2, the J call TRBJ1-3; D not resolved. Trimming removed 2 bases at V and 1 base at J, with 12 bases between. The CDR3 totals 16 residues. CDR1 and CDR2 from the germline V gene are SGHTA and FQGNSA. CDR3 coding DNA: TGTGCCAGCAGCTTACAGGTTTTTGGATCTGGAAACACCATATATTTT. It codes for CASSLQVFGSGNTIYF.

The chain has TRBV19 and TRBJ2-7, with a weak D call TRBD1 (6 bases). V was trimmed by 5 bases and J by 2 bases, leaving 13 bases between them. Looked up from germline, CDR1 is LNHDA and CDR2 is SQIVND (reference sequence). The length of the CDR3 is 14 residues. CDR3 amino acids: CASSEIQGPYEQYF. CDR3 in DNA: TGTGCCAGTAGTGAAATACAGGGACCCTACGAGCAGTACTTC.

The genes are TRBV19 and TRBJ1-6; D possibly corresponds to TRBD1 (6 bases). This CDR3 contains 14 residues. V shed 4 bases and J shed 7 bases, with 11 bases lying between them. The germline V gene has CDR1 LNHDA and CDR2 SQIVND (reference sequence). The CDR3 region is CASSTAQGNSPLHF. The CDR3 nucleotides read TGTGCCAGTAGTACGGCACAGGGAAATTCACCCCTCCACTTT.